These 15 T cell receptor beta chains were sequenced from one sample in a study of shared clonotypes between healthy human individuals. Naive CD8 cells lacked CD45RO and underwent positive selection for CCR7, leaving out terminally differentiated effector memory CD45RA+ cells. Sequenced by immunoSEQ multiplex PCR; TCRdb stores in-frame clones only, minus some. The profile covers about 1,900,000 clones, with about 95% appearing a single time and around 1.2% taken by the ten largest. The sequenced material came from naive CD8+ T cells sorted from blood. These TCRs come from a man younger than 35 in good health.

This chain joins TRBV11-2 and TRBJ2-7; tentatively, D is TRBD2 (5 bases). With 11 bases removed from V and 3 bases from J, the gap between germline ends came to 17 bases. This CDR3 comprises 13 residues. From germline, CDR1 is SGHAT and CDR2 FQNNGV. CDR3 residues: CASREIGIYEQYF. The DNA for the CDR3 is TGTGCCTCCAGAGAGATCGGGATCTACGAGCAGTACTTC.

With respect to this clone: One end of the junction does not line up with germline, which may come from a read error. Other DNA sequences from this sample encode an identical CDR3 as well. This chain uses TRBV7-7 with TRBJ2-2; the match to TRBD1 covers 8 bases. This CDR3 has 15 amino acids. Per the germline V gene, CDR1 is SSHAT and CDR2 is FNYEAQ (reference sequence). The CDR3 region has the DNA TGTGCTAGCAGCCCCGGGACAGGAGGGACCGGGGAGCTGTTTTTT. The encoded protein is CASSPGTGGTGELFF.

The CDR3 region is CASSLSHWPQHF. For the CDR3, the DNA is TGTGCCAGCAGCCTATCCCATTGGCCCCAGCATTTT. The chain recombines TRBV16 with TRBJ1-5; D uncertain. Germline values: CDR1 KGHSY, CDR2 FQNENV. V gave up 4 bases and J gave up 9 bases, with 10 bases separating them. The CDR3 sequence is 12 residues long.

The rearrangement uses TRBV10-1 and TRBJ2-7; D remains unclear. V gave up 3 bases and J gave up 5 bases, with 8 bases separating them. Germline V lookup: CDR1 WNHNN, CDR2 SYGVQD (reference sequence). The length of the CDR3 is 12 residues. The CDR3 is CASSDWGDEQYF. The CDR3, as DNA: TGCGCCAGCAGTGATTGGGGTGACGAGCAGTACTTC.

The chain combines TRBV27 with TRBJ1-5, with TRBD1 as a possible D gene (5 bases). With 5 bases removed from V and 10 bases from J, the gap between germline ends came to 21 bases. This CDR3 comprises 15 residues. Germline CDR1 MNHEY, CDR2 SMNVEV (reference sequence). The CDR3 here is CASSVLPGHGGPQHF. CDR3 in DNA: TGTGCCAGCAGTGTCCTACCGGGGCATGGGGGACCCCAGCATTTT.

The chain carries TRBV11-3 and TRBJ2-1, with D unresolved. The V end lost 0 bases, the J end lost 12 bases, and 12 bases lay between the germline ends. The germline V gene encodes CDR1 SGHNT and CDR2 YENEEA. This CDR3 has 13 amino acids. The CDR3 DNA reads as TGTGCCAGCAGCTTAGATTTAGGGTCTTCGCAGTTCTTC. This encodes CASSLDLGSSQFF.

V and J are TRBV5-4 and TRBJ2-7, with unresolved D. Germline CDR1 reads SGHNT; CDR2 reads YYREEE (reference sequence). CDR3 size: 13 residues. V was cut by 6 bases and J by 0 bases, with 10 bases left in between. CDR3 region: CASTPPGSYEQYF. In nucleotides, the CDR3 is TGTGCCAGCACCCCCCCCGGCTCCTACGAGCAGTACTTC.

As regards this clone: The CDR3 does not close with the conserved phenylalanine or tryptophan, likely indicating a read error. Because the CDR3's place on the DNA is in doubt, the DNA is left out and the CDR3 is given as listed by TCRdb. The chain carries TRBV6-6 and TRBJ2-3; the table's TRBD2 call for D was not verified on the DNA. The CDR3 region is 8 residues in length, termini included. Germline CDR1 MNHNY, CDR2 SVGAGI (reference sequence). The CDR3 protein is CASTEEVT.

The rearrangement joins TRBV5-6 to TRBJ2-3, with no clear D. The V gene's germline CDR1 is SGHDT and CDR2 YYEEEE. CDR3 size: 16 residues. Trimming pared 1 base from V and 0 bases from J, leaving 12 bases between. CDR3 bases: TGTGCCAGCAGCTTGATGCAAGATTCTAGCACAGATACGCAGTATTTT. Translated: CASSLMQDSSTDTQYF.

Concerning this clone itself: Different DNA sequences within this sample yield the same CDR3. For the CDR3, the DNA is TGTGCCAGCAGTTACTCTAGCGGGAGCTACGAGCAGTACTTC. It yields the protein CASSYSSGSYEQYF. The rearrangement uses TRBV6-5 and TRBJ2-7; 9 bases match TRBD2. V shed 0 bases, J shed 3 bases, and the junction held 0 bases outside the gene matches. The CDR3 length is 14 residues. Germline V gene lookup returns CDR1 MNHEY and CDR2 SVGAGI.

V is TRBV7-9 and J is TRBJ2-5, with D perhaps TRBD2 (5 bases). Germline lookup yields CDR1 SEHNR and CDR2 FQNEAQ (reference sequence). The germline V and J ends were trimmed by 5 bases and 0 bases, with 19 bases remaining between them. The CDR3 is made up of 17 amino acids. The CDR3 region is CASSRTLLDPNQETQYF. The DNA for the CDR3 is TGTGCCAGCAGCCGGACCCTACTAGATCCGAACCAAGAGACCCAGTACTTC.

This clone was found once. The V gene is TRBV6-5, the J gene TRBJ2-3, with D possibly TRBD1 on 6 matching bases. The CDR3 covers 14 residues. Germline-derived CDR1 and CDR2 are MNHEY and SVGAGI. The V end was cut by 5 bases, the J end by 2 bases, with 11 bases between. The CDR3 spells CASSTQGTTDTQYF. The DNA of the CDR3 is TGTGCCAGCAGTACGCAGGGGACCACAGATACGCAGTATTTT.

This clone appeared once. V is TRBV6-1 and J is TRBJ2-1; TRBD2 aligns across 14 bases. There are 19 residues in the CDR3. Per the germline V gene, CDR1 is MNHNS and CDR2 is SASEGT. With 4 bases clipped from V and 3 bases from J, the junction kept 11 bases outside the gene matches. The CDR3 spells CASSVQAGTSGGLYNEQFF. Written as DNA, the CDR3 is TGTGCCAGCAGTGTACAGGCCGGGACTAGCGGGGGACTCTACAATGAGCAGTTCTTC.

This sequence joins TRBV11-3 and TRBJ1-1, with TRBD1 identical over 8 bases. Germline CDR1 SGHNT, CDR2 YENEEA. The CDR3 consists of 16 residues. The J segment lost 6 bases and the V segment lost 1 base, leaving 10 bases of the junction unmatched. The CDR3 here is CASSLVIFGQGPEAFF. As DNA, the CDR3 is TGTGCCAGCAGCTTAGTGATTTTCGGACAGGGCCCTGAAGCTTTCTTT.

Points on this clone: Other DNA sequences of this sample code for an identical CDR3. This sequence joins TRBV7-9 and TRBJ2-7; the D gene is possibly TRBD1 (6 bases). Per germline, CDR1 SEHNR and CDR2 FQNEAQ (reference sequence). V shed 5 bases and J shed 6 bases, with 11 bases lying between them. This CDR3 region has 12 residues. As DNA, the CDR3 is TGTGCCAGCAGCCTAACAGGGCTCGAGCAGTACTTC. Translation: CASSLTGLEQYF.